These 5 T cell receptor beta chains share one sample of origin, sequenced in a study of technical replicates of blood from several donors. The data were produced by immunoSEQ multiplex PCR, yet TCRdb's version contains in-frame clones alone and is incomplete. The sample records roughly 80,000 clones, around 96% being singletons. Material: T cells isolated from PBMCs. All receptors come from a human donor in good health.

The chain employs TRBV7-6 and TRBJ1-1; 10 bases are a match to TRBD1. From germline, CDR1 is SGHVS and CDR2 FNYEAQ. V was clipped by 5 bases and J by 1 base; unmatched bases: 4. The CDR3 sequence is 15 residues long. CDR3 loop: CASSTRQGANTEAFF. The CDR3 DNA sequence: TGTGCCAGCAGCACAAGACAGGGGGCGAACACTGAAGCTTTCTTT.

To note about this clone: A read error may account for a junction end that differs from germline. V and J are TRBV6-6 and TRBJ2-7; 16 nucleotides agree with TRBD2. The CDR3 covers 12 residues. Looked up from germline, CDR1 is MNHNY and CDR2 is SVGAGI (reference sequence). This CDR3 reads CASSYGTSGRVF. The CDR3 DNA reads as TGTGCCAGCAGTTACGGGACTAGCGGGAGGGTGTTC.

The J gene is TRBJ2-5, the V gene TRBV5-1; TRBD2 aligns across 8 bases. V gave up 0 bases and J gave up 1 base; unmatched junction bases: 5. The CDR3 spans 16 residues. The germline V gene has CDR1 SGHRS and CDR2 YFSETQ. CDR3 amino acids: CASSLVAGGPQETQYF. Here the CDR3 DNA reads TGCGCCAGCAGCTTGGTCGCGGGGGGCCCCCAAGAGACCCAGTACTTC. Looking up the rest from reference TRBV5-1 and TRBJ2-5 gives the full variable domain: KAGVTQTPRYLIKTRGQQVTLSCSPISGHRSVSWYQQTPGQGLQFLFEYFSETQRNKGNFPGRFSGRQFSNSRSEMNVSTLELGDSALYLCASSLVAGGPQETQYFGPGTRLLVL.

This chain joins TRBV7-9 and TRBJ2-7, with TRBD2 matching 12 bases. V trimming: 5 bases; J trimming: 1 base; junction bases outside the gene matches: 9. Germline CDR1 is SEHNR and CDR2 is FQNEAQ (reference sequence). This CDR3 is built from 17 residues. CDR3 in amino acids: CASSNSPTSGGSYEQYF. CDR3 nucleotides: TGTGCCAGCAGCAACAGCCCGACTAGCGGGGGTTCCTACGAGCAGTACTTC. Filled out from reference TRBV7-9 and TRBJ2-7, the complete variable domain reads DTGVSQNPRHKITKRGQNVTFRCDPISEHNRLYWYRQTLGQGPEFLTYFQNEAQLEKSRLLSDRFSAERPKGSFSTLEIQRTEQGDSAMYLCASSNSPTSGGSYEQYFGPGTRLTVT.

CDR3 loop: CASSQDGYRDSPLHF. CDR3 DNA sequence: TGCGCCAGCAGCCAAGACGGGTACAGGGACTCACCCCTCCACTTT. The gene calls are TRBV4-1 and TRBJ1-6; tentative D call: TRBD1 (6 bases). V dropped 0 bases and J dropped 10 bases, with 13 bases sitting between them. Germline V gene lookup returns CDR1 MGHRA and CDR2 YSYEKL. The CDR3 has 15 amino acids.